These T cell receptor beta chains were read from a single sample in a study of shared T cell receptors in the human thymus. TCRdb keeps only in-frame clones here, not all; method: immunoSEQ multiplex PCR. The table records about 380,000 clones, roughly 94% of them present only once. The sample taken for sequencing was thymocytes. The source is a human donor. Each CDR3 is given with its conserved first and last residue.

TRBV11-1,TRBJ1-1,14,CASSYRSPNTEAFF
TRBV5-5,TRBJ1-5,16,CASSPWKKALGQPQHF
TRBV7-9,TRBJ2-7,13,CASSDAVAYEQYF
TRBV11-1,TRBJ2-7,13,CASSFPGGYEQYF
TRBV27,TRBJ2-1,13,CASSLFMSYEQFF
TRBV5-1,NA,15,CASSLEGGRAYEQYF
TRBV7-8,TRBJ2-3,17,CASSPKLGGPSTDTQYF
TRBV14,TRBJ2-1,17,CASSQAWDRGRRNEQFF
TRBV6-5,TRBJ1-2,14,CASRNPGGSYGYTF
TRBV6-6,TRBJ1-2,15,CASRDLNRANYGYTF
TRBV6-1,TRBJ2-5,18,CASSVIAGGWRYQETQYF
TRBV27,TRBJ2-7,17,CASSLSISSGRFLWQYF
TRBV30,TRBJ2-6,13,CAWSLSGANVLTF
TRBV2,TRBJ2-1,17,CASSVSSFPSSYNEQFF
TRBV20-1,TRBJ2-7,10,CSARAEGQYF
TRBV6-5,TRBJ2-7,15,CASSYGTGTTYEQYF
TRBV7-2,TRBJ2-1,13,CASSLTSYNEQFF
TRBV27,TRBJ1-1,15,CASSMTGKVRSEAFF
TRBV4-1,TRBJ2-7,14,CASSQGQLAYEQYF
TRBV28,TRBJ2-5,13,CASDGQTGETQYF
TRBV7-3,TRBJ2-5,13,CASSSPGEETQYF
TRBV5-6,TRBJ2-7,14,CASSPPQRSYEQYF
TRBV5-1,TRBJ2-7,16,CASSLVYRDSSYEQYF